One and the same sample provided the 10 T cell receptor beta chains below, sequenced in a study of cytomegalovirus exposure and HLA in healthy donors. The PCR employed 60 Vbeta primers together with 13 Jbeta primers. Sequencing used immunoSEQ multiplex PCR; TCRdb keeps in-frame clones, though not all of them. Of 70,000 to 100,000 clones listed, 80% are singletons. Sequenced sample: PBMCs. Receptors were obtained from a man younger than 35 in good health and CMV-seronegative.

The chain has TRBV29-1 and TRBJ2-5; tentatively, D is TRBD1 (6 bases). Germline V gene data show CDR1 as SQVTM and CDR2 as ANQGSEA. The CDR3 spans 14 residues. The V and J ends lost 4 bases and 1 base respectively, with 13 bases between them. As DNA, the CDR3 is TGCAGCGTTGGGGGGACATCCCCCCAAGAGACCCAGTACTTC. Amino acid sequence: CSVGGTSPQETQYF.

The V call is TRBV10-3, the J call TRBJ1-6; tentative D call: TRBD1 (5 bases). The V end lost 4 bases, the J end lost 7 bases, and 20 bases lay between the germline ends. The CDR3 has 17 amino acids. The germline CDR1 and CDR2 sequences are ENHRY and SYGVKD. DNA for the CDR3: TGTGCCATCAGTGCCCCCCGCGTAGGGGTTAGGAATTCACCCCTCCACTTT. Its protein product is CAISAPRVGVRNSPLHF.

This chain connects TRBV30 to TRBJ2-7; D unclear. Trimming took 4 bases from V and 1 from J, leaving 11 bases between them. The CDR3 has 13 residues. CDR1 is GTSNPN, CDR2 SVGIG, per germline (reference sequence). CDR3 region: CAWTHSHSYEQYF. CDR3 in DNA: TGTGCCTGGACCCACAGCCATTCCTACGAGCAGTACTTC.

The chain couples TRBV18 to TRBJ2-7; 7 nucleotides match TRBD1. This CDR3 is built from 15 residues. Germline-derived CDR1 and CDR2 are KGHSH and LQKENI. V lost 4 bases to trimming and J lost 2 bases; unmatched junction nucleotides: 8. The CDR3 loop reads CASSQGQATTYEQYF. As DNA, the CDR3 is TGTGCCAGCTCACAAGGACAGGCCACCACCTACGAGCAGTACTTC.

V usage is TRBV11-2 and J usage is TRBJ1-2; D remains ambiguous. CDR1 is SGHAT and CDR2 is FQNNGV in the germline V gene. The CDR3 is 14 residues long. V was trimmed by 1 base and J by 3 bases, leaving 9 bases between them. The CDR3 sequence: CASSLGWADYGYTF. CDR3 nucleotides: TGTGCCAGCAGCTTAGGGTGGGCCGACTATGGCTACACCTTC. The whole variable domain, filled in from reference TRBV11-2 and TRBJ1-2, reads EAGVAQSPRYKIIEKRQSVAFWCNPISGHATLYWYQQILGQGPKLLIQFQNNGVVDDSQLPKDRFSAERLKGVDSTLKIQPAKLEDSAVYLCASSLGWADYGYTFGSGTRLTVV.

This chain links TRBV9 with TRBJ1-6; 7 bases match TRBD1. The V gene end was trimmed by 2 bases and the J gene end by 7 bases; junction bases not matched to a gene: 3. The CDR3 runs 14 residues. From germline, CDR1 is SGDLS and CDR2 YYNGEE. DNA of the CDR3: TGTGCCAGCAGCGTTACAGGGGACAATTCACCCCTCCACTTT. This sequence encodes CASSVTGDNSPLHF.

This chain uses TRBV6-5 with TRBJ1-2; TRBD1 might be the D (5 bases). The CDR3 spans 15 residues. Germline loops: CDR1 MNHEY, CDR2 SVGAGI. V was clipped by 2 bases and J by 2 bases, with 12 bases between them. The CDR3 protein is CASSYGEGRNYGYTF. The CDR3 DNA follows: TGTGCCAGCAGTTACGGGGAGGGGAGAAACTATGGCTACACCTTC.

Only one count was recorded for this clone. This chain joins TRBV6-1 and TRBJ2-3, with D possibly being TRBD2 (6 bases). The ends were cut back, 4 bases at V and 6 bases at J, with 20 bases in the middle. Germline CDR1 reads MNHNS; CDR2 reads SASEGT. The CDR3 contains 16 residues. CDR3 nucleotides: TGTGCCAGCAGTGTGAATCCGGGACTGGGGACGGATACGCAGTATTTT. Residues: CASSVNPGLGTDTQYF.

This chain links TRBV7-9 with TRBJ1-1; 7 bases line up with TRBD1. The CDR3 spans 14 residues. From germline, CDR1 is SEHNR and CDR2 FQNEAQ (reference sequence). Unmatched junction bases numbered 10, after V lost 3 bases and J lost 9 bases. CDR3 bases: TGTGCCAGCAGCTTCTCCGTAGGGGACAGCAAAGCTTTCTTT. This gives the protein CASSFSVGDSKAFF.

This clone was picked up a small number of times. CDR3 nucleotides: TGTGCCAGCAGCCCCTTGCGGGGGGGCAGAGAGCAGTTCTTC. Its protein product is CASSPLRGGREQFF. The rearrangement uses TRBV11-2 and TRBJ2-1; 9 nucleotides match TRBD2. V shed 5 bases, J shed 10 bases, and the junction held 9 bases outside the gene matches. Looked up from germline, CDR1 is SGHAT and CDR2 is FQNNGV. CDR3 length: 14 amino acids.